This T cell receptor (beta chain) was sequenced in a study of T cell repertoires in cytomegalovirus infection. Study in general: Well-studied HLA-B-restricted CMV epitopes were used in the study alongside recently identified HLA-C-restricted ones. Public TCR beta signatures marked donors with CMV infection and the matching HLA. Study-level findings and limits: In two of eight donors, the top clonotype was HLA-C-restricted CMV-specific. Summed public TCR beta family frequency identified CMV carriers bearing the relevant HLA.

Each CDR3 protein gets one entry after TCRdb re-called the reads with MiXCR. The data contain fewer than 950,000 distinct CDR3 sequences, around a third of them singletons. Germline V lookup: CDR1 SEHNR, CDR2 FQNEAQ (reference sequence). There are 16 residues in the CDR3. V shed 4 bases and J 3 bases; nucleotides not matched to a gene: 5. Turning to this clonotype: Its antigen remains unidentified.

The TCR sequence derives from a human donor in good health (CMV status not recorded). Some clones in this sample may be carry-over from other donors' samples. The specimen was cultured CD8+ T cells from PBMCs, collected from culture after CMV antigen stimulation. The V call is TRBV7-9, the J call TRBJ2-1; TRBD2 agrees at 11 bases. The CDR3 DNA sequence: TGTGCCAGCAGCTCGTCTAGCGGGGGGCACTACAATGAGCAGTTCTTC. Encoded protein: CASSSSSGGHYNEQFF.